This T cell receptor beta chain was sequenced in a study of blood T cell repertoires in COVID-19. Background on the study: Sites in the United States, Italy and Spain provided acute and convalescent COVID-19 samples.

The table came from immunoSEQ multiplex PCR; TCRdb's copy has only in-frame clones and leaves some out. The table shows approximately 290,000 clones, with 80% to 95% occurring only once. Germline V gene data show CDR1 as MNHEY and CDR2 as SMNVEV (reference sequence). The CDR3 contains 15 residues. With V trimmed by 5 bases and J by 2 bases, 5 bases remained unmatched. This chain links TRBV27 with TRBJ1-3, with 8 bases aligning to TRBD1. The receptor was isolated from a young woman with COVID-19, enrolled during active disease. The sequenced sample was peripheral blood. The DNA of the CDR3 is TGTGCCAGCAGTGCAACGACAGGGGCTGGAAACACCATATATTTT. Protein: CASSATTGAGNTIYF.